What follows are 18 T cell receptor beta chains derived from one specimen sequenced in a study. TCRdb redid the calling of the 5' RACE reads with MiXCR, one entry per CDR3 protein. The sample lists some 10,000 distinct CDR3 sequences, roughly 60% occurring once. The sequenced sample was tumor-infiltrating memory CD4+ T cells sorted from the breast tumor. Subset described: memory CD4+ T cells, CD4+CD45RO+CD25-. The receptors derive from a female donor with breast cancer.

The chain combines TRBV19 with TRBJ2-4; D perhaps matches TRBD2 (5 bases). Trimming pared 5 bases from V and 1 base from J, leaving 9 bases between. CDR3 size: 14 residues. Germline assignment: CDR1 LNHDA and CDR2 SQIVND (reference sequence). The CDR3 spells CASSHQRAKNIQYF. CDR3 coding DNA: TGTGCCAGTAGTCACCAGCGGGCCAAAAACATTCAGTACTTC.

The V gene is TRBV7-2, the J gene TRBJ2-2, with TRBD2 identical over 8 bases. The CDR3 is made up of 15 amino acids. Per germline, CDR1 SGHTA and CDR2 FQGNSA. Germline trimming cut 2 bases from V and 1 base from J; bases unmatched to any gene: 0. The CDR3 DNA reads as TGTGCCAGCAGCTTAACTAGCGGGAACACCGGGGAGCTGTTTTTT. Its translation: CASSLTSGNTGELFF.

The chain employs TRBV9 and TRBJ2-7, with 10 bases aligning to TRBD1. The CDR3 is 15 residues long. Looked up from germline, CDR1 is SGDLS and CDR2 is YYNGEE. The V segment lost 0 bases and the J segment 3 bases; nucleotides outside the gene matches: 3. CDR3 in DNA: TGTGCCAGCAGCGTAGCCGGGGACAGGGGCTACGAGCAGTACTTC. Protein: CASSVAGDRGYEQYF.

The chain links TRBV7-2 to TRBJ1-1; D gene uncertain. This CDR3 has 9 amino acids. Trimming took off 8 bases at V and 11 bases at J, with 9 bases between the two ends. Germline-derived CDR1 and CDR2 are SGHTA and FQGNSA. CDR3 DNA: TGTGCCAGCGGCACCGATGCTTTCTTT. It specifies CASGTDAFF. Based on the CDR3 plus reference TRBV7-2 and TRBJ1-1, the full variable domain is GAGVSQSPSNKVTEKGKDVELRCDPISGHTALYWYRQSLGQGLEFLIYFQGNSAPDKSGLPSDRFSAERTGGSVSTLTIQRTQQEDSAVYLCASGTDAFFGQGTRLTVV.

The chain is built from TRBV19 and TRBJ2-4, with 7 bases lining up with TRBD1. The V segment lost 5 bases and the J segment 0 bases; nucleotides outside the gene matches: 4. CDR3 length equals 15 residues. Looked up from germline, CDR1 is LNHDA and CDR2 is SQIVND (reference sequence). CDR3: CASSVGQIAKNIQYF. The CDR3 region has the DNA TGTGCCAGTAGTGTGGGACAGATAGCCAAAAACATTCAGTACTTC.

This clonotype was recorded once. The V call is TRBV4-1, the J call TRBJ2-1, with TRBD2 matching over 12 bases. The CDR3 runs to 19 residues. With 6 bases clipped from V and 0 bases from J, the junction kept 12 bases outside the gene matches. In germline, CDR1 is MGHRA, CDR2 YSYEKL. This CDR3 reads CASRLGGLAGSGSYNEQFF. The CDR3 DNA reads TGCGCCAGCAGACTGGGGGGACTAGCGGGCTCGGGCTCCTACAATGAGCAGTTCTTC.

The chain joins TRBV20-1 to TRBJ2-2; TRBD2 aligns across 8 bases. This CDR3 is built from 16 residues. V shed 2 bases, J shed 4 bases, and the junction held 9 bases outside the gene matches. Looked up from germline, CDR1 is DFQATT and CDR2 is SNEGSKA (reference sequence). DNA of the CDR3: TGCAGTGCTAGACCGCCCGGGAGGGGAACCACCGGGGAGCTGTTTTTT. It translates to CSARPPGRGTTGELFF.

The CDR3: CSVERQTKETQYF. CDR3 DNA: TGCAGCGTTGAGAGACAGACAAAAGAGACCCAGTACTTC. V is TRBV29-1 and J is TRBJ2-5; D is perhaps TRBD1 (5 bases). This CDR3 has 13 residues. Between the trimmed V and J ends, which lost 3 bases and 3 bases, there was a span of 11 bases. The germline V gene has CDR1 SQVTM and CDR2 ANQGSEA.

This CDR3 is CASSSQPAGRHGELFF. CDR3 DNA: TGTGCCAGCAGCTCACAACCCGCCGGCAGGCACGGGGAGCTGTTTTTT. This chain uses TRBV7-2 with TRBJ2-2; D not resolved. This CDR3 region has 16 residues. From germline, CDR1 is SGHTA and CDR2 FQGNSA. Trimming removed 4 bases at V and 7 bases at J, with 19 bases between. Full variable domain (rest looked up from reference TRBV7-2 and TRBJ2-2): GAGVSQSPSNKVTEKGKDVELRCDPISGHTALYWYRQSLGQGLEFLIYFQGNSAPDKSGLPSDRFSAERTGGSVSTLTIQRTQQEDSAVYLCASSSQPAGRHGELFFGEGSRLTVL.

This clonotype was seen a handful of times. The chain carries TRBV11-2 and TRBJ2-7; D not certain. CDR3 size: 9 residues. Germline V gene lookup returns CDR1 SGHAT and CDR2 FQNNGV. V gave up 10 bases and J gave up 3 bases, with 4 bases separating them. CDR3 DNA sequence: TGTGCCACCTTCTACGAGCAGTACTTC. Translating gives CATFYEQYF.

The chain couples TRBV5-4 to TRBJ2-5; possible D gene TRBD1, 6 bases. V was pared by 5 bases and J by 2 bases, with 13 bases between. The germline V gene encodes CDR1 SGHNT and CDR2 YYREEE (reference sequence). This CDR3 contains 14 residues. The CDR3 spells CASRDSGQQETQYF. CDR3 coding DNA: TGTGCCAGCAGGGACTCGGGACAACAAGAGACCCAGTACTTC.

The chain is built from TRBV12-3 or TRBV12-4 and TRBJ1-5; 9 bases agree with TRBD1. There are 14 residues in the CDR3. J was trimmed by 7 bases and V by 4 bases; bases with no gene match: 5. The DNA for the CDR3 is TGTGCCAGCAGTTCAGGACAGGGGAGACAGCCCCAGCATTTT. This translates into CASSSGQGRQPQHF.

A single count supports this clonotype. The chain employs TRBV9 and TRBJ1-4, with 7 bases that match TRBD1. The CDR3 has 16 amino acids. Trimming cost V 3 bases and J 7 bases; bases outside gene matches: 12. CDR1 and CDR2 (germline): SGDLS, YYNGEE. The chain's CDR3 is CASSGPRDSEGEKLFF. The CDR3 DNA is TGTGCCAGCAGCGGGCCGAGGGACAGTGAGGGTGAAAAACTGTTTTTT.

The J gene is TRBJ2-2, the V gene TRBV7-3; 7 nucleotides agree with TRBD2. Trimming cost V 5 bases and J 4 bases; bases outside gene matches: 4. From germline, CDR1 is SGHTA and CDR2 FQGTGA. CDR3 length: 14 amino acids. CDR3 DNA: TGTGCCAGCAGCAGAACGGGGGGCACCGGGGAGCTGTTTTTT. This sequence encodes CASSRTGGTGELFF.

CDR3 protein: CSARRGFPPGELFF. CDR3 in DNA: TGCAGTGCTAGACGGGGCTTTCCCCCCGGGGAGCTGTTTTTT. This sequence joins TRBV20-1 and TRBJ2-2, with D perhaps given as TRBD1 or TRBD2 (5 bases each). Germline assignment: CDR1 DFQATT and CDR2 SNEGSKA (reference sequence). This CDR3 has 14 amino acids. V shed 2 bases and J shed 6 bases, with 13 bases lying between them.

The V call is TRBV4-1, the J call TRBJ2-3, with TRBD2 matching 9 bases. The CDR3 has 17 amino acids. The V segment lost 3 bases and the J segment 6 bases; nucleotides outside the gene matches: 13. The germline CDR1 and CDR2 sequences are MGHRA and YSYEKL. The CDR3 reads CASSHLGLAGVADTQYF. CDR3 nucleotides: TGCGCCAGCAGCCACCTGGGACTAGCAGGAGTTGCCGATACGCAGTATTTT.

The chain uses TRBV29-1 and TRBJ1-6, with D uncertain. The CDR3 runs to 13 residues. The V end was cut by 4 bases, the J end by 6 bases, with 10 bases between. Germline CDR1 SQVTM, CDR2 ANQGSEA. CDR3 in amino acids: CSVAQEINSPLHF. The CDR3 DNA follows: TGCAGCGTTGCTCAGGAGATTAATTCACCCCTCCACTTT.

The V call is TRBV10-3, the J call TRBJ1-3, with D hard to call. CDR1 is ENHRY and CDR2 is SYGVKD in the germline V gene. V dropped 6 bases and J dropped 4 bases, with 1 base sitting between them. The CDR3 covers 10 residues. CDR3 nucleotides: TGTGCCATCAGGGGAAACACCATATATTTT. This sequence encodes CAIRGNTIYF.